The 7 T cell receptor beta chains below all came from one sample that was sequenced in a study of cytotoxic CD8 clonotypes in ibrutinib-treated CLL. Assay: immunoSEQ multiplex PCR; the TCRdb copy retains only in-frame clones and omits some. The data contain under 300,000 clones, around 77% of them singletons. The specimen comprised PBMCs, sampled at disease progression, from a patient treated with ibrutinib. These receptor sequences come from a human donor with chronic lymphocytic leukemia.

This clone was counted many times. The V call is TRBV7-8, the J call TRBJ1-2; possible D gene TRBD1, 6 bases. Germline V gene lookup returns CDR1 SGHVS and CDR2 FQNEAQ. CDR3 size: 14 residues. Trimming removed 5 bases at V and 3 bases at J, with 13 bases between. In DNA, the CDR3 is TGTGCCAGCAGCCCACGGGGGGCGGACTATGGCTACACCTTC. As protein: CASSPRGADYGYTF.

The V call is TRBV4-1, the J call TRBJ2-7; 10 positions agree with TRBD2. The V segment lost 1 base and the J segment 2 bases; nucleotides outside the gene matches: 5. This CDR3 is built from 16 residues. Germline V CDR1 and CDR2: MGHRA, YSYEKL. The CDR3 DNA follows: TGCGCCAGCAGCCAAGTTGGCCTAGCGGGGGCCTACGAGCAGTACTTC. Translated, it gives CASSQVGLAGAYEQYF.

The rearrangement links TRBV10-3 to TRBJ2-1, with 8 nucleotides matching TRBD1. Germline CDR1 reads ENHRY; CDR2 reads SYGVKD. This CDR3 contains 19 residues. V was pared by 6 bases and J by 9 bases, with 25 bases of the junction left unmatched. Written as DNA, the CDR3 is TGTGCCATCAGCGGATTAGGACAGGGCTCCCTAAGGGAGGCAAGTGAGCAGTTCTTC. It encodes CAISGLGQGSLREASEQFF.

The rearrangement links TRBV18 to TRBJ2-7; 12 bases align to TRBD1. This CDR3 has 15 residues. Germline values: CDR1 KGHSH, CDR2 LQKENI. Trimming cost V 4 bases and J 4 bases; bases outside gene matches: 5. The CDR3 region has the DNA TGTGCCAGCTCACTTTGGGGACAGGGGGCTTACGAGCAGTACTTC. It is translated as CASSLWGQGAYEQYF.

This chain joins TRBV19 and TRBJ2-3; the D is unclear. Germline assignment: CDR1 LNHDA and CDR2 SQIVND (reference sequence). Deletions cut 2 bases from V and 5 bases from J, with 11 bases between. This CDR3 is built from 14 residues. In nucleotides, the CDR3 is TGTGCCAGTAGTATAATGGCAGGTAAAGATACGCAGTATTTT. Its protein product is CASSIMAGKDTQYF.

The V and J genes are TRBV14 and TRBJ2-7, with D perhaps given as TRBD1 or TRBD2 (5 bases each). Trimming shortened V by 4 bases and J by 1 base, and 11 bases separated the two germline ends. The CDR3 runs to 14 residues. CDR1 and CDR2 from the germline V gene are SGHDN and FVKESK. The CDR3 DNA is TGTGCCAGCAGCCCACGAGGGGTTTCCTACGAGCAGTACTTC. Protein product: CASSPRGVSYEQYF. The variable domain in full, completed from reference TRBV14 and TRBJ2-7, reads EAGVTQFPSHSVIEKGQTVTLRCDPISGHDNLYWYRRVMGKEIKFLLHFVKESKQDESGMPNNRFLAERTGGTYSTLKVQPAELEDSGVYFCASSPRGVSYEQYFGPGTRLTVT.

Only a few counts were recorded for this clone. The CDR3 sequence is CASSSGIGNEQYF. The CDR3 DNA sequence: TGCGCCAGCAGCTCAGGGATCGGCAACGAGCAGTACTTC. The chain recombines TRBV5-1 with TRBJ2-7; the D gene is possibly TRBD1 (5 bases). V dropped 3 bases and J dropped 5 bases, with 12 bases sitting between them. Germline-derived CDR1 and CDR2 are SGHRS and YFSETQ. The CDR3 has 13 amino acids.